The clone carrying this TCR beta chain was observed a handful of times. The target antigen is unknown. This sample stems from a study of cytomegalovirus exposure and HLA in healthy donors. Notes on the study in general: Upon later analysis, HLA-associated TCR beta chains proved more clonally expanded than other, equally common chains. CMV serostatus was the sole immune exposure data available.

V lost 0 bases and J lost 9; bases outside the gene matches: 20. This CDR3 is 20 amino acids long. Per germline, CDR1 SGHTA and CDR2 FQGTGA. Vbeta (60) and Jbeta (13) primers were used in the PCR. Sequencing was performed with immunoSEQ multiplex PCR; in TCRdb, only in-frame clones are kept and a portion is missing. The sample holds 150,000 to 200,000 clones, roughly 80% seen once. The V call is TRBV7-3, the J call TRBJ2-1; 10 positions agree with TRBD2. The sample consisted of PBMCs. This clonotype was obtained from a woman in her forties or fifties in good health and CMV-seronegative. The CDR3 region has the DNA TGTGCCAGCAGCTTAACCCAGCGGGGGGGCTCAATGGGACCCCCATCTGAGCAGTTCTTC. Residues: CASSLTQRGGSMGPPSEQFF.